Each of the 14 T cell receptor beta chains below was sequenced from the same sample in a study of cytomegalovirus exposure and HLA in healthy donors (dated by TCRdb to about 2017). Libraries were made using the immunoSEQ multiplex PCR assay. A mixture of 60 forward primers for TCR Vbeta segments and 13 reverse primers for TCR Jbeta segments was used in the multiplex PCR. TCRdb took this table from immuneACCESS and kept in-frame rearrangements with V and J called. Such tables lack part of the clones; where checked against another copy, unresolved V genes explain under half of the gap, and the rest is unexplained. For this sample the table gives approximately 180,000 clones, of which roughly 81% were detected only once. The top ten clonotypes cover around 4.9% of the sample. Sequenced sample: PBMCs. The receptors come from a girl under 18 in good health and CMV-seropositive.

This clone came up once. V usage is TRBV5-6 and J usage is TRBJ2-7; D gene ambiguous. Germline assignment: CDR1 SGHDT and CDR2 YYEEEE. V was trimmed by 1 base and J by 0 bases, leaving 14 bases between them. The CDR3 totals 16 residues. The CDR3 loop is CASSLIEGQVSYEQYF. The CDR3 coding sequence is TGTGCCAGCAGCTTGATAGAAGGCCAGGTCTCCTACGAGCAGTACTTC.

The CDR3 DNA is TGCGCCAGCAGCAAGACTAGCGGGGGGACAGATACGCAGTATTTT. Encoded protein: CASSKTSGGTDTQYF. The chain links TRBV5-1 to TRBJ2-3; TRBD2 aligns across 13 bases. The length of the CDR3 is 15 residues. Trimming removed 4 bases from V and 3 bases from J; junction bases left unmatched: 2. Germline CDR1 reads SGHRS; CDR2 reads YFSETQ. Based on the CDR3 plus reference TRBV5-1 and TRBJ2-3, the full variable domain is KAGVTQTPRYLIKTRGQQVTLSCSPISGHRSVSWYQQTPGQGLQFLFEYFSETQRNKGNFPGRFSGRQFSNSRSEMNVSTLELGDSALYLCASSKTSGGTDTQYFGPGTRLTVL.

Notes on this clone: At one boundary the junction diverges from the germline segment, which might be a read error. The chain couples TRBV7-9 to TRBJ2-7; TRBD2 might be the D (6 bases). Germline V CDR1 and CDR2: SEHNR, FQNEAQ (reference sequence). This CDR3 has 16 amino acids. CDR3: CSSSRTIAVSSYEQYF. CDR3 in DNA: TGTTCCAGCAGCCGTACTATAGCGGTAAGCTCCTACGAGCAGTACTTC.

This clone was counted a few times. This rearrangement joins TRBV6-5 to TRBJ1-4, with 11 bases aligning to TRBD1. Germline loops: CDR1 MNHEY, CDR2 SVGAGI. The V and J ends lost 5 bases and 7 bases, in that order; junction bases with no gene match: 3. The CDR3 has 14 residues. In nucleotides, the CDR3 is TGTGCCAGCAGTGAAGGGACAGGGGGTGAAAAACTGTTTTTT. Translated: CASSEGTGGEKLFF.

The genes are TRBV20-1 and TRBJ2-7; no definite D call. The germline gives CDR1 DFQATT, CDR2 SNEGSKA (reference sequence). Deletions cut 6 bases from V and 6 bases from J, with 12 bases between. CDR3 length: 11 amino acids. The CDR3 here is CSAYSLSEQYF. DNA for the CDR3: TGCAGTGCCTACTCCCTTTCCGAGCAGTACTTC.

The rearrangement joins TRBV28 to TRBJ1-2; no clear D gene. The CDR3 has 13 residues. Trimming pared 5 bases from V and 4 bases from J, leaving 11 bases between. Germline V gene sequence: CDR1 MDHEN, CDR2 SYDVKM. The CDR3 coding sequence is TGTGCCAGCAGTGGAGGACGTCTCTATGGCTACACCTTC. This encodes CASSGGRLYGYTF.

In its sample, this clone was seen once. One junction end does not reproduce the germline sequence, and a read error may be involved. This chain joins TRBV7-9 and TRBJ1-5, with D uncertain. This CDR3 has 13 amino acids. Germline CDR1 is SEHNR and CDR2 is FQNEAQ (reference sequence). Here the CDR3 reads CSSSSYSNQPQHF. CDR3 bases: TGTTCCAGCAGCTCCTATAGCAATCAGCCCCAGCATTTT.

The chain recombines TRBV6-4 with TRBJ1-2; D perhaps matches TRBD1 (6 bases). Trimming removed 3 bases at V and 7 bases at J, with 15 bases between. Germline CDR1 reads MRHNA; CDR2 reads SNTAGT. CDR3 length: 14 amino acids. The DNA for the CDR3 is TGTGCCAGCAGTGAATCCCTCGCAGGGGTTGGCTACACCTTC. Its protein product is CASSESLAGVGYTF.

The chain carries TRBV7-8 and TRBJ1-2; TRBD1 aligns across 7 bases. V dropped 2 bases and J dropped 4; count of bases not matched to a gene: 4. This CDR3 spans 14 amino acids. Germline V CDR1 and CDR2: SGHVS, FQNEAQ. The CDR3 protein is CASSLTGASYGYTF. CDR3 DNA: TGTGCCAGCAGCTTAACAGGGGCTTCCTATGGCTACACCTTC.

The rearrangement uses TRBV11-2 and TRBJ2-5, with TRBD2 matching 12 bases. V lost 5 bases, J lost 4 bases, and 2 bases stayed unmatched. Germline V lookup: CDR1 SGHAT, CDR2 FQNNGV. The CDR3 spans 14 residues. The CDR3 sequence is CASSLAGGRETQYF. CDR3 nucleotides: TGTGCCAGCAGCCTAGCGGGGGGGCGAGAGACCCAGTACTTC.

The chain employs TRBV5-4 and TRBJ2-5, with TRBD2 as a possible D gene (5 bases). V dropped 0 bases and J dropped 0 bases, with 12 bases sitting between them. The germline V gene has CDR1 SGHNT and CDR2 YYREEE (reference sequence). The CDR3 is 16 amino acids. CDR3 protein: CASSLGLADYQETQYF. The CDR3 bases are TGTGCCAGCAGCTTGGGGCTAGCAGATTACCAAGAGACCCAGTACTTC.

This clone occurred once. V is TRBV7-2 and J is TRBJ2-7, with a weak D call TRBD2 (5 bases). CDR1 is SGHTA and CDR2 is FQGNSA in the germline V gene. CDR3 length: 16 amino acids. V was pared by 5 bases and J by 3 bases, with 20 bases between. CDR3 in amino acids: CASSPGWPSPFYEQYF. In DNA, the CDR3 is TGTGCCAGCAGCCCGGGGTGGCCGTCTCCCTTCTACGAGCAGTACTTC.

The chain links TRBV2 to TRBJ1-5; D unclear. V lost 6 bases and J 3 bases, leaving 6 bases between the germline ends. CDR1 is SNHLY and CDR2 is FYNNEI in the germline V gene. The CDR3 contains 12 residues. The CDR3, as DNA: TGTGCCAGCAGGTTCCACAATCAGCCCCAGCATTTT. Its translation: CASRFHNQPQHF.

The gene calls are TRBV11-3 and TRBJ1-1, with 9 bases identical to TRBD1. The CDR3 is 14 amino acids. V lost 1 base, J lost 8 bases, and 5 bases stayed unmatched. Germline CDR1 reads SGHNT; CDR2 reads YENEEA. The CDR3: CASSLGQGEGEAFF. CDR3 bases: TGTGCCAGCAGCTTAGGACAGGGGGAAGGGGAAGCTTTCTTT.